These T cell receptor beta chains were read from a single sample in a study of cytomegalovirus exposure and HLA in healthy donors. Measured with immunoSEQ multiplex PCR; TCRdb has only the in-frame clones, and not every one. This sample carries 150,000 to 170,000 clones, 65% to 85% of them seen once, and the ten largest clones take about 5.6%. The sample consisted of PBMCs. The source is a woman in her 40s in good health and CMV-seropositive. CDR3s include the opening cysteine and the closing phenylalanine or tryptophan. A D gene is named only where the DNA matches it firmly. Not all rows give a size; the values are once, few, many and, for expanded clones, a class.

>TRBD1|TRBJ1-2|-|TRBV7-9
CASSSNDRALYGYTF
TGTGCCAGCAGCTCCAATGACAGGGCTCTTTATGGCTACACCTTC
>-|TRBJ1-4|-|TRBV19
CASSRGVTNEKLFF
TGTGCCAGTAGCCGGGGGGTAACTAATGAAAAACTGTTTTTT
>TRBD2|TRBJ2-2|-|TRBV7-3
CASSSQLAGLTGELFF
TGTGCCAGCAGCTCGCAGCTAGCGGGTTTGACCGGGGAGCTGTTTTTT
>TRBD1|TRBJ1-1|once|TRBV11-1
CASSSQDRIGTEAFF
TGTGCCAGCAGCTCCCAGGACAGGATAGGGACTGAAGCTTTCTTT
>TRBD1|TRBJ2-1|few|TRBV6-5
CASSYSGTGYNEQFF
TGTGCCAGCAGTTACTCCGGGACAGGTTACAATGAGCAGTTCTTC
>-|TRBJ1-1|few|TRBV7-3
CASSLGPRVRNTEAFF
TGTGCCAGCAGCTTAGGGCCCAGGGTCCGGAACACTGAAGCTTTCTTT
>TRBD1|TRBJ2-1|once|TRBV9
CASSTGDEQFF
TGTGCCAGCAGCACAGGGGATGAGCAGTTCTTC
>TRBD2|TRBJ2-7|-|TRBV29-1
CSPWGLAGPSYEQYF
TGCAGCCCATGGGGACTAGCGGGACCCTCCTACGAGCAGTACTTC
>-|TRBJ2-3|-|TRBV5-6
CASSLASTDTQYF
TGTGCCAGCAGCTTGGCCTCGACAGATACGCAGTATTTT
>-|TRBJ1-1|-|TRBV21-1
CASSKELNTEAFF
TGTGCCAGCAGCAAAGAATTAAACACTGAAGCTTTCTTT
>TRBD2|TRBJ2-1|-|TRBV27
CASSIRGTSGNNEQFF
TGTGCCAGCAGTATACGGGGGACTAGCGGGAACAATGAGCAGTTCTTC
>-|TRBJ1-2|-|TRBV6-6
CASSYPQGVHGYTF
TGTGCCAGCAGTTACCCACAGGGTGTCCATGGCTACACCTTC
>TRBD1|TRBJ2-1|-|TRBV5-1
CASSSGGQGRNEQFF
TGCGCCAGCAGCTCGGGCGGACAGGGTAGAAATGAGCAGTTCTTC
>TRBD1|TRBJ1-1|-|TRBV9
CASSVTGQGSGTEAFF
TGTGCCAGCAGCGTAACAGGACAGGGGTCAGGCACTGAAGCTTTCTTT
>TRBD2|TRBJ2-7|once|TRBV28
CASSLRLAGGGEQYF
TGTGCCAGCAGTCTAAGATTAGCGGGAGGGGGAGAGCAGTACTTC
>-|TRBJ1-1|once|TRBV14
CASSQDRGNTEAFF
TGTGCCAGCAGCCAAGATCGCGGGAACACTGAAGCTTTCTTT